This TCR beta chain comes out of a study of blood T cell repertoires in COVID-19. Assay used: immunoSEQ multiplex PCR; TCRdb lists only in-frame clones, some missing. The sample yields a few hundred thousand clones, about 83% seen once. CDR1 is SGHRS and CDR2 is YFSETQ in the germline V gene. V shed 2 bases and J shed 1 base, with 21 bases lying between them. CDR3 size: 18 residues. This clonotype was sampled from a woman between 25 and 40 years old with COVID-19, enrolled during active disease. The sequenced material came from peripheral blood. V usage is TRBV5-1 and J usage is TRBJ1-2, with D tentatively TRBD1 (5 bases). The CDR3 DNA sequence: TGCGCCAGCAGCTTTGGGGCTCCGGGTGGAGCCCTTAACTATGGCTACACCTTC. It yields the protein CASSFGAPGGALNYGYTF.